This T cell receptor (beta chain) derives from a study of T cells in Graves' hyperthyroidism and ophthalmopathy. Study-level background: Peripheral blood was secured at the point of initial diagnosis, before any treatment. Study results and limitations: From stable hyperthyroidism, ophthalmopathy was set apart by a 13 V-J model.

TCR beta CDR3 regions were amplified from RNA. An initial round of RT-PCR targeting the TCR CDR3 relied on the HTBI primer set. TCRdb reanalysed the multiplex PCR reads using MiXCR and keeps one entry per CDR3 protein. In the table there are hundreds of thousands of distinct CDR3 sequences, roughly 13% of which are singletons. Exclusion of patients followed from uncontrolled infection, other autoimmune disease, pregnancy or lactation. J was trimmed by 11 bases and V by 4 bases; bases with no gene match: 11. CDR3 size: 14 residues. The V gene's germline CDR1 is MDHEN and CDR2 SYDVKM. This clonotype has a count of ten or more. What it recognizes is unknown.

This receptor was obtained from a woman in her twenties or thirties with Graves' hyperthyroidism. Sequencing was done on a sample of blood. The chain combines TRBV28 with TRBJ1-5; 7 nucleotides line up with TRBD1. Here the CDR3 DNA reads TGTGCCAGCAGTTCTGTAGGGGGCCAGGGGGCCCAGCATTTT. Translating it yields CASSSVGGQGAQHF.